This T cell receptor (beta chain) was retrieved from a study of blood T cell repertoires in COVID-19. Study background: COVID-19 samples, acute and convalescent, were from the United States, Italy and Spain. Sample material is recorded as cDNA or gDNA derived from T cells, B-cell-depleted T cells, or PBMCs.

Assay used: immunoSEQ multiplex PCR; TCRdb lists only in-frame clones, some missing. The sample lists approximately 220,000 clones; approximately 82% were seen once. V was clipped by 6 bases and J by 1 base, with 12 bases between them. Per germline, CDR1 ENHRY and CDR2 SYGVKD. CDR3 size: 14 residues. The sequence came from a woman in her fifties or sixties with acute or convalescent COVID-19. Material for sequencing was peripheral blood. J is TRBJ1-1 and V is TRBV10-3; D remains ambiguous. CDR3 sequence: CAISPREGNTEAFF. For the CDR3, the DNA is TGTGCCATCAGCCCCCGGGAGGGGAACACTGAAGCTTTCTTT.